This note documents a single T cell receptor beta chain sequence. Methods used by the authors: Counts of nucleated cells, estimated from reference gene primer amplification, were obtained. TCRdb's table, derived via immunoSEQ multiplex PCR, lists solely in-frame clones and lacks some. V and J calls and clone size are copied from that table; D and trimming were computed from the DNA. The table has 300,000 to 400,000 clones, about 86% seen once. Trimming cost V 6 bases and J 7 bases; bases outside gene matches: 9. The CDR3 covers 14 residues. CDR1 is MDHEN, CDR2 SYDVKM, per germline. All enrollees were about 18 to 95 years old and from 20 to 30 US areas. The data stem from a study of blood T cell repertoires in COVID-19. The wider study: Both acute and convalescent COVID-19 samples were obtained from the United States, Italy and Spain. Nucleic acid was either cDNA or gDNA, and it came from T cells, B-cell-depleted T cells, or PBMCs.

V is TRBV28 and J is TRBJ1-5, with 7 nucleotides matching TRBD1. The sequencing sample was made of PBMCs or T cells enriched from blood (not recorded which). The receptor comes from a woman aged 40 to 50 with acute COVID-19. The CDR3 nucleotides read TGTGCCAGCAGCTCTGACAGGGTACGGCAGCCCCAGCATTTT. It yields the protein CASSSDRVRQPQHF. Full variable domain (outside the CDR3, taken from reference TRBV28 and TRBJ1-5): DVKVTQSSRYLVKRTGEKVFLECVQDMDHENMFWYRQDPGLGLRLIYFSYDVKMKEKGDIPEGYSVSREKKERFSLILESASTNQTSMYLCASSSDRVRQPQHFGDGTRLSIL.